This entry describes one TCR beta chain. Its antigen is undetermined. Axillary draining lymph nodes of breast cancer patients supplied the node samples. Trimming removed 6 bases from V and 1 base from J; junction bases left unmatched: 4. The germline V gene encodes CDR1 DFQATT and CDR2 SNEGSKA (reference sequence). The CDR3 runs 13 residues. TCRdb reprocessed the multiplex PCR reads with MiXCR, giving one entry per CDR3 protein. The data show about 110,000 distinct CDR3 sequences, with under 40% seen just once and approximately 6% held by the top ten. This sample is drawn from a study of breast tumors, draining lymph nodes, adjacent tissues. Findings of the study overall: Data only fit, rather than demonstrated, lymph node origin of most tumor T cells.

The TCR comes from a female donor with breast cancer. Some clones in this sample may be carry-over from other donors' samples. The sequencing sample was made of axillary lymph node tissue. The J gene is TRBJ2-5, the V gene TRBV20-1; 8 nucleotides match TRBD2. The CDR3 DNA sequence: TGCAGTGCGATAGCGGGGAGCCAAGAGACCCAGTACTTC. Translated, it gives CSAIAGSQETQYF.